Only a few counts were recorded for the clone carrying this T cell receptor (beta chain). Profiling relied on immunoSEQ multiplex PCR, and the TCRdb table lists in-frame clones only, not all of them. The sample holds 150,000 or so clones, roughly four fifths seen once. This sample was included in a study of blood T cell repertoires in COVID-19. Study summary: T cells, B-cell-depleted T cells, or PBMCs provided the cDNA or gDNA that served as material.

Germline V gene data show CDR1 as LGHNA and CDR2 as YSLEER. V lost 3 bases, J lost 8 bases, and 7 bases stayed unmatched. This CDR3 comprises 15 residues. This TCR was sampled from a human donor with acute or convalescent COVID-19. The donor label of this sample is uncertain. J is TRBJ1-4 and V is TRBV4-3; 9 bases are a match to TRBD1. The specimen was peripheral blood. This CDR3 reads CASSQGQGGNEKLFF. The DNA of the CDR3 is TGCGCCAGCAGCCAGGGACAGGGAGGCAACGAAAAACTGTTTTTT.